One and the same sample provided the 32 T cell receptor beta chains below, sequenced in a study of human T cells and chemical hapten exposure. Sample time point: pre-sensitization, week 0. As for treatment: therapeutic diphenylcyclopropenone sensitization with weekly scalp DPC. A single record per CDR3 protein comes from TCRdb applying MiXCR to the RACE reads. The sample includes about 68,000 distinct CDR3 sequences, about 10% seen only once; the top ten take about 5.2%. The sequencing used whole blood, collected in connection with sensitization to the hapten diphenylcyclopropenone (DPC). The receptors originated from a woman aged 45-60 years with alopecia areata. Some clones in this sample may be carry-over from other donors' samples.

This clonotype occurred many times. The chain has TRBV7-2 and TRBJ2-3; D possibly corresponds to TRBD1 (6 bases). Between the trimmed V and J ends, which lost 5 bases and 4 bases, there was a span of 16 bases. The germline gives CDR1 SGHTA, CDR2 FQGNSA. The CDR3 is 15 residues long. CDR3 DNA sequence: TGTGCCAGCAGCGTTCCCGGGACACTCCCAGATACGCAGTATTTT. It encodes CASSVPGTLPDTQYF.

This clonotype has just a few counts. The chain has TRBV3-1 and TRBJ2-3; D possibly matches TRBD1 or TRBD2 (6 bases each). Trimming took 0 bases from V and 2 from J, leaving 15 bases between them. Germline V gene data show CDR1 as LGHDT and CDR2 as YNNKEL (reference sequence). The CDR3 sequence is 17 residues long. CDR3 nucleotides: TGTGCCAGCAGCCAAGAAAACGGGGGCCTTAACACAGATACGCAGTATTTT. Its protein is CASSQENGGLNTDTQYF.

This clonotype was seen repeatedly, ten times or more. The chain recombines TRBV12-3 or TRBV12-4 with TRBJ1-3; D is unclear. V shed 6 bases and J shed 0 bases, with 12 bases lying between them. This CDR3 is built from 15 residues. The DNA of the CDR3 is TGTGCCAGCAGGGTGAGGGCAAACTCTGGAAACACCATATATTTT. It yields the protein CASRVRANSGNTIYF.

The chain is built from TRBV29-1 and TRBJ2-1; 13 bases match TRBD2. This CDR3 spans 15 amino acids. Trimming took 5 bases from V and 2 from J; bases not matched to a gene: 3. From germline, CDR1 is SQVTM and CDR2 ANQGSEA. The CDR3 loop reads CSVRLAGGPYNEQFF. The CDR3 nucleotides read TGCAGCGTTCGACTAGCGGGAGGCCCCTACAATGAGCAGTTCTTC.

This clonotype was counted ten times or more. The V call is TRBV6-2 or TRBV6-3, the J call TRBJ1-5; D may be TRBD1 (6 bases). The CDR3 contains 16 residues. Germline CDR1 reads MNHEY; CDR2 reads SVGEGT. With 6 bases removed from V and 7 bases from J, the gap between germline ends came to 22 bases. The CDR3 spells CASSRDTGLMEQPQHF. DNA of the CDR3: TGTGCCAGCAGCCGTGATACAGGGTTGATGGAGCAGCCCCAGCATTTT.

This clonotype was seen many times. This sequence joins TRBV5-4 and TRBJ1-2; TRBD1 might be the D (6 bases). The CDR3 consists of 15 residues. V lost 0 bases, J lost 4 bases, and 13 bases lay in between. CDR1 and CDR2 (germline): SGHNT, YYREEE (reference sequence). CDR3 bases: TGTGCCAGCAGCTTGGAACAGGGTAGAGGCTATGGCTACACCTTC. Protein: CASSLEQGRGYGYTF.

This clonotype was seen ten or more times. The genes are TRBV15 and TRBJ1-6; no clear D. Trimming pared 1 base from V and 6 bases from J, leaving 16 bases between. The CDR3 runs to 17 residues. Germline lookup yields CDR1 LNHNV and CDR2 YYDKDF (reference sequence). CDR3 sequence reads: CATSRGTGTFTNSPLHF. The CDR3 DNA sequence: TGTGCCACCAGCAGAGGAACTGGAACGTTCACTAATTCACCCCTCCACTTT.

This clonotype was picked up many times. This chain links TRBV2 with TRBJ2-2, with unresolved D. This CDR3 has 15 amino acids. Germline values: CDR1 SNHLY, CDR2 FYNNEI. Trimming pared 10 bases from V and 3 bases from J, leaving 18 bases between. The CDR3 spells CATRRSPSDTGELFF. CDR3 DNA: TGTGCCACCCGACGGAGCCCATCAGACACCGGGGAGCTGTTTTTT. Full variable domain (rest looked up from reference TRBV2 and TRBJ2-2): EPEVTQTPSHQVTQMGQEVILRCVPISNHLYFYWYRQILGQKVEFLVSFYNNEISEKSEIFDDQFSVERPDGSNFTLKIRSTKLEDSAMYFCATRRSPSDTGELFFGEGSRLTVL.

The rearrangement uses TRBV7-2 and TRBJ2-1; 7 bases agree with TRBD2. The CDR3 loop spans 16 amino acids. Trimming took 0 bases from V and 7 from J; bases not matched to a gene: 9. Germline CDR1 reads SGHTA; CDR2 reads FQGNSA. The DNA for the CDR3 is TGTGCCAGCAGCTTAGCCGGTGGCGGGAGAATGAATGAGCAGTTCTTC. Its protein product is CASSLAGGGRMNEQFF.

This clonotype showed up just a few times. The chain carries TRBV6-2 or TRBV6-3 and TRBJ1-5, with D possibly being TRBD1 (5 bases). This CDR3 region has 14 residues. V lost 2 bases and J lost 7, with 12 bases in between. Per the germline V gene, CDR1 is MNHEY and CDR2 is SVGEGT. CDR3 DNA sequence: TGTGCCAGCAGTTACAAGGGGAGTAGCCAGCCCCAGCATTTT. Translation gives CASSYKGSSQPQHF.

V and J are TRBV18 and TRBJ2-3; no definite D call. The CDR3 runs to 17 residues. CDR1 is KGHSH and CDR2 is LQKENI in the germline V gene. Trimming took 6 bases from V and 0 from J, leaving 19 bases between them. The CDR3 DNA reads TGTGCCAGCTCGCCCGCTAGTAGGGTTGCTAGCACAGATACGCAGTATTTT. Its protein product is CASSPASRVASTDTQYF.

This clonotype was recorded many times. The V call is TRBV7-6, the J call TRBJ1-1; 8 nucleotides align to TRBD1. The CDR3 has 17 amino acids. V lost 5 bases, J lost 1 base, and 12 bases stayed unmatched. Germline values: CDR1 SGHVS, CDR2 FNYEAQ. CDR3 sequence reads: CASSPQPPGQGNTEAFF. The CDR3, as DNA: TGTGCCAGCAGCCCCCAGCCCCCCGGACAGGGGAACACTGAAGCTTTCTTT.

The J gene is TRBJ2-2, the V gene TRBV7-3, with a tentative D call TRBD1 (5 bases). Germline V CDR1 and CDR2: SGHTA, FQGTGA. Between the trimmed V and J ends, which lost 5 bases and 2 bases, there was a span of 9 bases. The CDR3 consists of 14 residues. CDR3 sequence (DNA): TGTGCCAGCAGCCTAGGGGTTAACACCGGGGAGCTGTTTTTT. Translated, it gives CASSLGVNTGELFF.

The rearrangement joins TRBV27 to TRBJ2-1; D gene uncertain. CDR3 length: 12 residues. V dropped 3 bases and J dropped 8 bases, with 8 bases sitting between them. The germline V gene has CDR1 MNHEY and CDR2 SMNVEV (reference sequence). CDR3 amino acids: CASSFPGYEQFF. CDR3 DNA sequence: TGTGCCAGCAGTTTCCCGGGCTATGAGCAGTTCTTC.

There are many counts of this clonotype. The chain is built from TRBV30 and TRBJ1-1; unclear D gene. Germline V gives CDR1 GTSNPN, CDR2 SVGIG (reference sequence). The CDR3 is 13 amino acids. With 0 bases removed from V and 1 base from J, the gap between germline ends came to 6 bases. The CDR3 region has the DNA TGTGCCTGGAGTGTATCAGAGAACACTGAAGCTTTCTTT. Translated: CAWSVSENTEAFF.

This clonotype was picked up many times. This chain links TRBV19 with TRBJ1-2; D remains ambiguous. Germline CDR1 is LNHDA and CDR2 is SQIVND (reference sequence). The CDR3 is made up of 14 amino acids. CDR3: CASVSTSTLYGYTF. The DNA of the CDR3 is TGTGCTAGCGTTAGCACCTCGACCCTCTATGGCTACACCTTC.

This clonotype was detected many times. This rearrangement joins TRBV27 to TRBJ2-7; D remains ambiguous. The germline gives CDR1 MNHEY, CDR2 SMNVEV (reference sequence). Trimming left V 10 bases short and J 6 bases short, with 13 bases between. The CDR3 extends over 11 amino acids. CDR3 region: CATRAGLEQYF. DNA for the CDR3: TGTGCCACCCGTGCTGGGCTCGAGCAGTACTTC.

This clonotype was counted ten times or more. The chain carries TRBV20-1 and TRBJ2-6; D may be TRBD2 (6 bases). Trimming stripped 3 bases from V and 0 bases from J, with 12 bases between. This CDR3 spans 16 amino acids. Germline CDR1 DFQATT, CDR2 SNEGSKA (reference sequence). CDR3 DNA sequence: TGCAGTGCTAGTGGGGGAGGTATCTCTGGGGCCAACGTCCTGACTTTC. Translation: CSASGGGISGANVLTF.

This clonotype was counted ten times or more. The CDR3 bases are TGTGCCAGCAGCGTAGACTCTGGAAACACCATATATTTT. This sequence encodes CASSVDSGNTIYF. The chain recombines TRBV9 with TRBJ1-3, with no clear D. V lost 0 bases and J lost 0, with 1 base in between. The CDR3 length is 13 residues. Per germline, CDR1 SGDLS and CDR2 YYNGEE.

By share, this clonotype counts as medium-sized. In DNA form, the CDR3 reads TGCAGCGTTTCCCACAGCAGCCTCTATGGCTACACCTTC. Residues: CSVSHSSLYGYTF. The rearrangement uses TRBV29-1 and TRBJ1-2; D not resolved. Germline V gene data show CDR1 as SQVTM and CDR2 as ANQGSEA. The CDR3 contains 13 residues. Trimming left V 5 bases short and J 4 bases short, with 14 bases between.

There are many counts of this clonotype. The DNA for the CDR3 is TGTGCCAGCTCACCCCCGGGACAGGTGCGGGGCTACACCTTC. Encoded protein: CASSPPGQVRGYTF. The chain employs TRBV18 and TRBJ1-2, with 8 nucleotides matching TRBD1. CDR3 size: 14 residues. V dropped 3 bases and J dropped 8; count of bases not matched to a gene: 8. Germline-derived CDR1 and CDR2 are KGHSH and LQKENI.

This chain links TRBV18 with TRBJ2-3; 11 bases align to TRBD1. The CDR3 consists of 16 residues. Germline lookup yields CDR1 KGHSH and CDR2 LQKENI. V gave up 2 bases and J gave up 5 bases; unmatched junction bases: 6. The chain's CDR3 is CASSPTDRGRLDTQYF. The CDR3 coding sequence is TGTGCCAGCTCACCAACGGACAGGGGGCGTTTAGATACGCAGTATTTT.

This clonotype was counted at least ten times. The chain combines TRBV28 with TRBJ1-4, with 7 bases lining up with TRBD1. The ends lost 3 bases at V and 7 bases at J; junction bases unmatched: 8. The CDR3 sequence is 15 residues long. The V gene's germline CDR1 is MDHEN and CDR2 SYDVKM. CDR3 bases: TGTGCCAGCAGTTTGACAGGGTCGTGGGGTGAAAAACTGTTTTTT. Translating it yields CASSLTGSWGEKLFF.

This clonotype has ten or more counts. The rearrangement links TRBV20-1 to TRBJ2-5; D gene ambiguous. From germline, CDR1 is DFQATT and CDR2 SNEGSKA (reference sequence). V was cut by 6 bases and J by 1 base, with 15 bases left in between. The CDR3 consists of 14 residues. The CDR3 is CSAPLPGSQETQYF. CDR3 coding DNA: TGCAGTGCACCACTGCCGGGTTCCCAAGAGACCCAGTACTTC.

This clonotype was seen a few times. This chain joins TRBV20-1 and TRBJ1-5; TRBD1 aligns across 9 bases. CDR3 length: 14 residues. The J segment lost 5 bases and the V segment lost 3 bases, leaving 5 bases of the junction unmatched. CDR1 is DFQATT, CDR2 SNEGSKA, per germline (reference sequence). Here the CDR3 DNA reads TGCAGTGCTAGGCCGGGACAGGGTCATCAGCCCCAGCATTTT. Amino acid sequence: CSARPGQGHQPQHF.

This sequence joins TRBV7-9 and TRBJ2-2, with D hard to call. CDR1 is SEHNR, CDR2 FQNEAQ, per germline (reference sequence). There are 12 residues in the CDR3. Trimming shortened V by 0 bases and J by 6 bases, and 2 bases separated the two germline ends. The CDR3 DNA reads as TGTGCCAGCAGCTTAGCGCCCGGGGAGCTGTTTTTT. Translation: CASSLAPGELFF.

This clonotype was recorded a few times. V gene TRBV10-2 combines with J gene TRBJ1-2; TRBD1 aligns across 10 bases. V gave up 6 bases and J gave up 2 bases; unmatched junction bases: 9. The CDR3 totals 16 residues. CDR1 WSHSY and CDR2 SAAADI come from the germline V gene. The DNA for the CDR3 is TGCGCCAGCAGGGGACAGGGGCCTCTCCCAAACTATGGCTACACCTTC. It encodes CASRGQGPLPNYGYTF.

This clonotype has at least ten counts. The rearrangement uses TRBV5-1 and TRBJ2-1, with TRBD2 identical over 11 bases. This CDR3 is 12 amino acids long. Germline loops: CDR1 SGHRS, CDR2 YFSETQ. Trimming cost V 4 bases and J 11 bases; bases outside gene matches: 2. CDR3 region: CASSVTSGKQFF. The CDR3 DNA reads TGCGCCAGCAGCGTGACTAGCGGGAAGCAGTTCTTC.

This clonotype has more than one count but fewer than ten. The rearrangement joins TRBV28 to TRBJ2-1; a weak D match, TRBD1 (6 bases). Trimming stripped 1 base from V and 12 bases from J, with 13 bases between. The germline gives CDR1 MDHEN, CDR2 SYDVKM. There are 13 residues in the CDR3. The chain's CDR3 is CASSLLGGDRQFF. CDR3 nucleotide sequence: TGTGCCAGCAGTTTATTAGGGGGAGATCGGCAGTTCTTC.

The rearrangement links TRBV7-8 to TRBJ1-4; no definite D call. This CDR3 has 16 amino acids. In germline, CDR1 is SGHVS, CDR2 FQNEAQ. Trimming took off 2 bases at V and 7 bases at J, with 17 bases between the two ends. CDR3 in amino acids: CASSLKPGGSSEKLFF. The DNA for the CDR3 is TGTGCCAGCAGCTTAAAGCCCGGAGGTAGCAGTGAAAAACTGTTTTTT.

The gene calls are TRBV3-2 and TRBJ2-1; the table calls TRBD2, which could not be checked here. TRBV3-2 counts as a pseudogene. This CDR3 spans 20 amino acids. CDR3 in DNA: TGTGCCAGCAGCCACCGAGGAGGGACTAGCGGGCTCAGCTCCTACAATGAGCAGTTCTTC. Amino acids: CASSHRGGTSGLSSYNEQFF.

The rearrangement joins TRBV27 to TRBJ2-6; 10 bases match TRBD1. The CDR3 extends over 17 amino acids. Germline assignment: CDR1 MNHEY and CDR2 SMNVEV (reference sequence). Trimming took 4 bases from V and 4 from J; bases not matched to a gene: 7. CDR3 protein: CASSYRDRGGGANVLTF. The CDR3 coding sequence is TGTGCCAGCAGTTACCGGGACAGGGGTGGCGGGGCCAACGTCCTGACTTTC.